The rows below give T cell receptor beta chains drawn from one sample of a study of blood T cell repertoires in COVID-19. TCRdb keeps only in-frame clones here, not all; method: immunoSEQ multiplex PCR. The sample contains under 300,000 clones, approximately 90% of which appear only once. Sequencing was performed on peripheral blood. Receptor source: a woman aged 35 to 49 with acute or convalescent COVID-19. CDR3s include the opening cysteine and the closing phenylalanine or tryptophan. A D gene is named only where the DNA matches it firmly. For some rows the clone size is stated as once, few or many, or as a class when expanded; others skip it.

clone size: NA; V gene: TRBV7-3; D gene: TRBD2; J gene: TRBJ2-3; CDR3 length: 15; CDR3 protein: CASSLAGGRSDTQYF; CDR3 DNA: TGTGCCAGCAGCCTAGCGGGGGGGCGTTCAGATACGCAGTATTTT
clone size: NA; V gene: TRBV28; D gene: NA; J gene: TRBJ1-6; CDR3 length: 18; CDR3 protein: CASSSPTKDRLFYSPLHF; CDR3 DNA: TGTGCCAGCAGTTCGCCCACGAAGGACAGACTCTTTTATTCACCCCTCCACTTT
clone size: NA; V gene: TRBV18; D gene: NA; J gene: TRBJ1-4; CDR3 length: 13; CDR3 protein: CASSQGQPEKLFF; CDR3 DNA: TGTGCCAGCTCACAGGGGCAGCCCGAGAAACTGTTTTTT
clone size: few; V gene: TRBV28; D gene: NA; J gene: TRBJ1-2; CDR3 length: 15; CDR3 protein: CASSLPPTSGRGYTF; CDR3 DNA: TGTGCCAGCAGTTTACCCCCGACGTCTGGGAGAGGCTACACCTTC
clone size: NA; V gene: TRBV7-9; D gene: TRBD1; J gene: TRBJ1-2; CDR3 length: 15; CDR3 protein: CASSPQTGGGYGYTF; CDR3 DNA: TGTGCCAGCAGCCCTCAGACAGGGGGCGGGTATGGCTACACCTTC
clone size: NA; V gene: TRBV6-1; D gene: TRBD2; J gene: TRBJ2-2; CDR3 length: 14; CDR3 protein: CASSETGGAGELFF; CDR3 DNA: TGTGCCAGCAGTGAGACCGGGGGGGCCGGGGAGCTGTTTTTT
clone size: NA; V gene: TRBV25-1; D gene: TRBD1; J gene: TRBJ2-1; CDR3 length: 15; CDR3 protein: CASSDRQGRYNEQFF; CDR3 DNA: TGTGCCAGCAGTGATCGACAGGGGCGCTACAATGAGCAGTTCTTC
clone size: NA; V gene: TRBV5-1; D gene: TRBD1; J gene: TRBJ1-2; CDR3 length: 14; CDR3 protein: CASRPGTGGYGYTF; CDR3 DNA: TGCGCCAGCAGACCCGGGACAGGAGGCTATGGCTACACCTTC
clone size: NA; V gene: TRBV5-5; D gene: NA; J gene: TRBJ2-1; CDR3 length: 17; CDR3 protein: CASSPGRGGGQYNEQFF; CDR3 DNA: TGTGCCAGCAGCCCCGGTCGGGGCGGGGGACAATACAATGAGCAGTTCTTC
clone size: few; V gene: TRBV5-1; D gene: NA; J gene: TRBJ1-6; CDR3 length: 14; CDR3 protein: CASSLDRVASPLHF; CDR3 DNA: TGCGCCAGCAGCTTGGACAGGGTCGCTTCACCCCTCCACTTT
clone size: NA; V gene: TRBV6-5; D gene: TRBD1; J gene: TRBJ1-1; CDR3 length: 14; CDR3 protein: CASSSGTGTGEAFF; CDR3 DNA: TGTGCCAGCAGTTCCGGGACAGGGACTGGTGAAGCTTTCTTT
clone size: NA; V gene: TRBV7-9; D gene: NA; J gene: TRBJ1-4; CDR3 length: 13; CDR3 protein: CATGGPTNEKLFF; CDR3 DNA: TGTGCCACAGGCGGGCCAACTAATGAAAAACTGTTTTTT
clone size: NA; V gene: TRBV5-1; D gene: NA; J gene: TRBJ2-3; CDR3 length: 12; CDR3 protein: CASSLSGDTQYF; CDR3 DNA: TGCGCCAGCAGCTTATCAGGAGATACGCAGTATTTT
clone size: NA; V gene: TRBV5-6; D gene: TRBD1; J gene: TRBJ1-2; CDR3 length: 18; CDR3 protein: CASSPDSDRGLPNYGYTF; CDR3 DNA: TGTGCCAGCAGTCCCGACTCGGACAGGGGGCTGCCTAACTATGGCTACACCTTC
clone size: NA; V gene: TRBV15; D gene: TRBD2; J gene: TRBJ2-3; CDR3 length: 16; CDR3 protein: CATSTLAGGTSDTQYF; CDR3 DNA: TGTGCCACCAGCACCCTAGCGGGGGGAACTTCAGATACGCAGTATTTT
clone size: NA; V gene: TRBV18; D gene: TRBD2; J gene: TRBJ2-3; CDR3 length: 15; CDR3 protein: CASSPEAGGRHTQYF; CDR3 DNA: TGTGCCAGCTCACCAGAAGCGGGGGGGCGGCATACGCAGTATTTT
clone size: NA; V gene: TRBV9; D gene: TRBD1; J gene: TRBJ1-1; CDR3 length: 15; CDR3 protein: CASSAPGTGGTEAFF; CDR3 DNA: TGTGCCAGCAGCGCGCCCGGGACAGGGGGCACTGAAGCTTTCTTT
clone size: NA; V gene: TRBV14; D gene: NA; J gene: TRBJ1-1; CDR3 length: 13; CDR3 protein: CASSQGSQFEAFF; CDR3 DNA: TGTGCCAGCAGCCAAGGCTCCCAGTTTGAAGCTTTCTTT
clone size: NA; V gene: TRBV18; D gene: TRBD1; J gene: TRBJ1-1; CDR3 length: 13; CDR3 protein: CASCTRGDTEAFF; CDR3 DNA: TGTGCCAGCTGTACCAGGGGGGACACTGAAGCTTTCTTT
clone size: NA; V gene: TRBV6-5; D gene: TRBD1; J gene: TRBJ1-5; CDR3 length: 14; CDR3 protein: CASNLHRGDQPQHF; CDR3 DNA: TGTGCCAGCAACCTACACAGGGGGGATCAGCCCCAGCATTTT
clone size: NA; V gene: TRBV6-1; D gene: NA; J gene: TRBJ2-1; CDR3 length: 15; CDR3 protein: CASSFPGLSYNEQFF; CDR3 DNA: TGTGCCAGCAGTTTCCCGGGACTTTCATACAATGAGCAGTTCTTC
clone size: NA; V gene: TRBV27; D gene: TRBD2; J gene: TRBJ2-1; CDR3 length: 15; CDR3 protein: CASSLYGLAGGEQFF; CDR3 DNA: TGTGCCAGCAGTTTATACGGGCTAGCGGGGGGAGAGCAGTTCTTC
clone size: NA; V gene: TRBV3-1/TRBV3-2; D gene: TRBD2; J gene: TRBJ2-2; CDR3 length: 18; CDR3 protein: CASSQDHGGGLGTGELFF; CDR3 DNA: TGTGCCAGCAGCCAAGATCACGGGGGGGGGCTCGGCACCGGGGAGCTGTTTTTT
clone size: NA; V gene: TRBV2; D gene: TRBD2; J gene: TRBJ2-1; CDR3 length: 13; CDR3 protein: CASSDRGVNEQFF; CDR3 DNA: TGTGCCAGCAGTGACCGGGGGGTAAATGAGCAGTTCTTC
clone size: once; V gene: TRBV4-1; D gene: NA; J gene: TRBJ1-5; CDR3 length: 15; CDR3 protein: CASSQDIGVWQPQHF; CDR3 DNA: TGCGCCAGCAGCCAAGATATCGGGGTCTGGCAGCCCCAGCATTTT
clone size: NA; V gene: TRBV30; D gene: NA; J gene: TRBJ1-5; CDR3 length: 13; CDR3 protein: CAWTRDPGQPQHF; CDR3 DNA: TGTGCCTGGACCCGGGATCCCGGACAGCCCCAGCATTTT
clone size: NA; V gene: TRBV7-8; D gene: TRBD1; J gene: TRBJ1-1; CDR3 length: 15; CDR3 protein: CASSLRDRGYTEAFF; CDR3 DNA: TGTGCCAGCAGCTTAAGGGACAGGGGATACACTGAAGCTTTCTTT
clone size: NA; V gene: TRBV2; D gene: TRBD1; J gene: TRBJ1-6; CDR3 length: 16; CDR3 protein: CASSTTGGSRNSPLHF; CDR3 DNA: TGTGCCAGCAGCACTACAGGGGGGTCCCGGAATTCACCCCTCCACTTT
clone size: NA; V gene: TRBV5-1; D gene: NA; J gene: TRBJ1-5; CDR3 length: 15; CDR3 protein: CASSPTSPGNQPQHF; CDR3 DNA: TGCGCCAGCAGCCCCACATCCCCGGGGAATCAGCCCCAGCATTTT
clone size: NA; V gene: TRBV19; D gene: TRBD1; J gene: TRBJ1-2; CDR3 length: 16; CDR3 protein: CASSISPGQGHYGYTF; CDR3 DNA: TGTGCCAGTAGTATATCACCGGGACAGGGGCATTATGGCTACACCTTC
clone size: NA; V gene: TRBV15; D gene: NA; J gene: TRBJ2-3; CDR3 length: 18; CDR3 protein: CATSRDGSHWVRGDTQYF; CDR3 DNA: TGTGCCACCAGCAGAGATGGTAGTCATTGGGTGCGAGGAGATACGCAGTATTTT
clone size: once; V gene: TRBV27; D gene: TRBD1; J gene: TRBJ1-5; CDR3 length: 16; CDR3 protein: CASSSTGAYSNQPQHF; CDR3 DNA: TGTGCCAGCAGTTCTACAGGGGCTTATAGCAATCAGCCCCAGCATTTT
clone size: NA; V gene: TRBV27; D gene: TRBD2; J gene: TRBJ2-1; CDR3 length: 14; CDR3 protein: CASSPTSADNEQFF; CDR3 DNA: TGTGCCAGCAGTCCTACTAGCGCCGACAATGAGCAGTTCTTC
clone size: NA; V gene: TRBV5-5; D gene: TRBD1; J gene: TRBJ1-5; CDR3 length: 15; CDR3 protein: CASSLRGQGYQPQHF; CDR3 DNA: TGTGCCAGCAGCTTGAGGGGACAGGGGTATCAGCCCCAGCATTTT
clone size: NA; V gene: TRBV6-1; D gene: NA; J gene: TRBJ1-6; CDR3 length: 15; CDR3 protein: CASSELDYGDSPLHF; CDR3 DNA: TGTGCCAGCAGTGAATTGGATTACGGGGATTCACCCCTCCACTTT
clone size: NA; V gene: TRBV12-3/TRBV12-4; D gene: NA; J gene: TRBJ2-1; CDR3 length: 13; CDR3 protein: CASRRSSYNEQFF; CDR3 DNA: TGTGCCAGCAGGCGGAGCTCCTACAATGAGCAGTTCTTC
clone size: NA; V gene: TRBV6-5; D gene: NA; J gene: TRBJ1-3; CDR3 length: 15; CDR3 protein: CASRDLSESGNTIYF; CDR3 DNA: TGTGCCAGCAGAGACCTGTCGGAGTCCGGAAACACCATATATTTT
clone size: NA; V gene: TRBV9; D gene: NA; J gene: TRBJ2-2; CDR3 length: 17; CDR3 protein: CASSVAVSKADTGELFF; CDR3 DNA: TGTGCCAGCAGCGTAGCTGTCTCTAAAGCGGACACCGGGGAGCTGTTTTTT
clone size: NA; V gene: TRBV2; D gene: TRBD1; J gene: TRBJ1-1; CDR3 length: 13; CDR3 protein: CASKRDSNTEAFF; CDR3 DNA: TGTGCCAGCAAACGGGACAGTAACACTGAAGCTTTCTTT
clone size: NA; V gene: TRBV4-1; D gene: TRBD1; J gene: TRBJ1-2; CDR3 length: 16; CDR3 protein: CASSQDPNRGGYGYTF; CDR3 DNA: TGCGCCAGCAGCCAGGACCCGAACAGGGGGGGCTATGGCTACACCTTC
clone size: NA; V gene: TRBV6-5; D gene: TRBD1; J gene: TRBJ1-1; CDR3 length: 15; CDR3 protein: CASSYGDRATRKAFF; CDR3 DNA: TGTGCCAGCAGTTACGGGGACAGGGCGACGAGAAAAGCTTTCTTT
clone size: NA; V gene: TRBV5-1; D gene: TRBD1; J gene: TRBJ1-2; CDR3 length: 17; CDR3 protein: CASSLEGQGFPNYGYTF; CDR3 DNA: TGCGCCAGCAGCTTGGAAGGACAGGGGTTTCCTAACTATGGCTACACCTTC
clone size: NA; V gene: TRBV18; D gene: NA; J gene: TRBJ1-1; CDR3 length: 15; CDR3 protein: CASSPSEGKNTEAFF; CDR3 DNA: TGTGCCAGCTCACCATCCGAGGGAAAGAACACTGAAGCTTTCTTT
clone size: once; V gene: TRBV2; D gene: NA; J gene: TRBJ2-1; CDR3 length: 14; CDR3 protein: CASSELRGNNEQFF; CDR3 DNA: TGTGCCAGCAGTGAGCTTAGGGGGAACAATGAGCAGTTCTTC
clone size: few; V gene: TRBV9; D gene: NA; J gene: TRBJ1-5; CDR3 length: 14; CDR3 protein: CASSVDGRDQPQHF; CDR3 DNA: TGTGCCAGCAGCGTAGATGGGAGGGATCAGCCCCAGCATTTT
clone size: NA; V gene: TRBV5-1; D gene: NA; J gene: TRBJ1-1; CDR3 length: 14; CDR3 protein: CASSLQELNTEAFF; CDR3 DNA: TGCGCCAGCAGCCTACAGGAGCTGAACACTGAAGCTTTCTTT
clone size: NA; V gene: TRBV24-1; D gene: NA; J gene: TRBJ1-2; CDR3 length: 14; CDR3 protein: CATSDSDYYYGYTF; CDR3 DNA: TGTGCCACCAGTGATTCGGACTATTACTATGGCTACACCTTC
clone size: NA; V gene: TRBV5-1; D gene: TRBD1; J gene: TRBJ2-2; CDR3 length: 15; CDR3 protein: CASSRATGNPGELFF; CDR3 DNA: TGCGCCAGCAGCCGCGCGACAGGGAATCCCGGGGAGCTGTTTTTT
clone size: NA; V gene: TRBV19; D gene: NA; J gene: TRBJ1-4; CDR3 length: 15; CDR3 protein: CASSTTGTHIEKLFF; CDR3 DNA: TGTGCCAGTAGTACTACCGGGACTCACATTGAAAAACTGTTTTTT
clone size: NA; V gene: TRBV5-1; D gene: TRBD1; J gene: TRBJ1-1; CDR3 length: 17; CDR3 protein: CASSFSRTGSLNTEAFF; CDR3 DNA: TGCGCCAGCAGCTTCTCCCGGACAGGGAGCTTAAACACTGAAGCTTTCTTT
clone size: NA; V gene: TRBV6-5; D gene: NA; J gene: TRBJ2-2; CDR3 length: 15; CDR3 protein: CASSYETPNTGELFF; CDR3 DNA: TGTGCCAGCAGTTACGAGACACCGAACACCGGGGAGCTGTTTTTT
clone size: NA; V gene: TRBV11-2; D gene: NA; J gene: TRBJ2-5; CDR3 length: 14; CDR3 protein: CASSLRGGIETQYF; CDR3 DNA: TGTGCCAGCAGCTTAAGGGGGGGCATAGAGACCCAGTACTTC
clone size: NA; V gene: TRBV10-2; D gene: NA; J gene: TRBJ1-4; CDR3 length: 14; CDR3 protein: CASRAQAAGEKLFF; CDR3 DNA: TGCGCCAGCAGGGCACAGGCGGCTGGGGAAAAACTGTTTTTT
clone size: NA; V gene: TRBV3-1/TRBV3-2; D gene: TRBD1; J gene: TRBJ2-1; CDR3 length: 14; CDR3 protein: CASSTGGRNNEQFF; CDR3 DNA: TGTGCCAGCAGTACAGGGGGCAGAAACAATGAGCAGTTCTTC
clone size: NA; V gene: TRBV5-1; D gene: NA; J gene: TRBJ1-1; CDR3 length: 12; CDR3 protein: CASRGRGDEAFF; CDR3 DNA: TGCGCCAGCAGGGGGCGGGGGGACGAAGCTTTCTTT